This T cell receptor (beta chain) was identified during a study of blood T cell repertoires in COVID-19. Study in general: The United States, Italy and Spain provided the acute and convalescent COVID-19 samples. From T cells, B-cell-depleted T cells, or PBMCs came the material, which was cDNA or gDNA.

Trimming shortened V by 8 bases and J by 4 bases, and 12 bases separated the two germline ends. The germline CDR1 and CDR2 sequences are MDHEN and SYDVKM. CDR3 length: 14 amino acids. The table came from immunoSEQ multiplex PCR; TCRdb's copy has only in-frame clones and leaves some out. The data contain about 370,000 clones, around 89% of them singletons. The V call is TRBV28, the J call TRBJ1-6, with a weak D call TRBD1 (5 bases). This receptor was taken from a man aged 18 to 30 with active or convalescent COVID-19. Sequencing was carried out using peripheral blood. CDR3 amino acids: CASGLGGYNSPLHF. For the CDR3, the DNA is TGTGCCAGCGGTCTCGGGGGATATAATTCACCCCTCCACTTT.